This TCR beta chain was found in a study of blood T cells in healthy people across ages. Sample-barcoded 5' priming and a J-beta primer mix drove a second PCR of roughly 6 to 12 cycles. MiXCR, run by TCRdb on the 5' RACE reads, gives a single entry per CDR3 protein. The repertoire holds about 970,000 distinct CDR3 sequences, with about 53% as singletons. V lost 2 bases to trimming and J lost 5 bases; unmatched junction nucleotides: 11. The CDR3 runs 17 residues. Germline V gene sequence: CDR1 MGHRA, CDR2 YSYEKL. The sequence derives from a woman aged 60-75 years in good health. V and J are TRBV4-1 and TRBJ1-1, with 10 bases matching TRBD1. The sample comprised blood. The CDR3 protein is CASSQTPLGQGRTEAFF. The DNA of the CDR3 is TGCGCCAGCAGCCAAACCCCTCTGGGACAGGGGCGGACTGAAGCTTTCTTT.